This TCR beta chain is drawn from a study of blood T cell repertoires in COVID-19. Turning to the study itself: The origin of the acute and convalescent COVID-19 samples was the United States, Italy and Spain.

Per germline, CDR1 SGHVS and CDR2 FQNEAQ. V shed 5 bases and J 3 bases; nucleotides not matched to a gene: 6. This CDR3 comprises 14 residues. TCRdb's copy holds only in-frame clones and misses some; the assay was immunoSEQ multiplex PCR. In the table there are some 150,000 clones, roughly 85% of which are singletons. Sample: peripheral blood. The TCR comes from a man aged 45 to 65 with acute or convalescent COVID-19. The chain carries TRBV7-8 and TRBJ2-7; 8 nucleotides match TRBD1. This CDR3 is CASSNRDRIYEQYF. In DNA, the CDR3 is TGTGCCAGCAGCAACCGGGACAGGATCTACGAGCAGTACTTC. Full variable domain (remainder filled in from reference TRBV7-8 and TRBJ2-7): GAGVSQSPRYKVAKRGQDVALRCDPISGHVSLFWYQQALGQGPEFLTYFQNEAQLDKSGLPSDRFFAERPEGSVSTLKIQRTQQEDSAVYLCASSNRDRIYEQYFGPGTRLTVT.